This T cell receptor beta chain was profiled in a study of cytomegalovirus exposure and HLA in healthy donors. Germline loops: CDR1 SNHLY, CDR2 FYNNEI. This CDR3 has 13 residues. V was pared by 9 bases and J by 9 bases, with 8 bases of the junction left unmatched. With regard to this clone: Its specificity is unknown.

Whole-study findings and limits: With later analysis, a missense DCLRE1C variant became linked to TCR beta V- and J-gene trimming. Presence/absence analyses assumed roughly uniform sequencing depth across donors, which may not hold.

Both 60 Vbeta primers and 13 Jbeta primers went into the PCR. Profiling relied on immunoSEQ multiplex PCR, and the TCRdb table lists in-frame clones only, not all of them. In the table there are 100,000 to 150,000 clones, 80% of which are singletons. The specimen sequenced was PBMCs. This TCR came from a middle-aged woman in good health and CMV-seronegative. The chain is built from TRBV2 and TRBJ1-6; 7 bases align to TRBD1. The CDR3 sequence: CASIQGPVSPLHF. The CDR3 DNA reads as TGTGCCAGTATACAGGGGCCGGTTTCACCCCTCCACTTT. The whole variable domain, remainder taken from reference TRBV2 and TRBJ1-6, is EPEVTQTPSHQVTQMGQEVILRCVPISNHLYFYWYRQILGQKVEFLVSFYNNEISEKSEIFDDQFSVERPDGSNFTLKIRSTKLEDSAMYFCASIQGPVSPLHFGNGTRLTVT.